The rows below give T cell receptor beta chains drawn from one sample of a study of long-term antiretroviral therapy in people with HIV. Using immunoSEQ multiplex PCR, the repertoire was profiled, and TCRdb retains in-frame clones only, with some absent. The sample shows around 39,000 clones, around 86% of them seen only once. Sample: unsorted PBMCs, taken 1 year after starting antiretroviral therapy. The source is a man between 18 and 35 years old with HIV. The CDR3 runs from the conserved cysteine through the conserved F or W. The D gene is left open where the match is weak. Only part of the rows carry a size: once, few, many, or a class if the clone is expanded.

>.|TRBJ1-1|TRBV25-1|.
TGTGCCAGCAGTGGGTTCATGAACACTGAAGCTTTCTTT
CASSGFMNTEAFF
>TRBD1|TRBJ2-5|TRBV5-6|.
TGTGCCAGCAGCTTGGGGGGGACAGGCTACCAAGAGACCCAGTACTTC
CASSLGGTGYQETQYF
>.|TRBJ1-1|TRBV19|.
TGTGCCAGTAGTACTGGACCAAACACTGAAGCTTTCTTT
CASSTGPNTEAFF
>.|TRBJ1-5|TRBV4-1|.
TGCGCCAGCAGCCCCCTACCCGGGTTCGGCCAGCCCCAGCATTTT
CASSPLPGFGQPQHF
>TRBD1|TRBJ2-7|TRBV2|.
TGTGCCAGCACCGGGACAGCTACCTACGAGCAGTACTTC
CASTGTATYEQYF
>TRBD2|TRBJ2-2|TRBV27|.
TGTGCCAGCAGTTTGGGACTAGTCCCCACCGGGGAGCTGTTTTTT
CASSLGLVPTGELFF
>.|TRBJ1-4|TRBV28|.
TGTGCCAGCAGTTTGAGCGCTGCAACTAATGAAAAACTGTTTTTT
CASSLSAATNEKLFF
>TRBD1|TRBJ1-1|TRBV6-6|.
TGTGCCAGCAGGCCGGGGACAGGCACTGAAGCTTTCTTT
CASRPGTGTEAFF
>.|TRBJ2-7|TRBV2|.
TGTGCCAGCAGTGATGGTCGAGGCAGGGGCTACGAGCAGTACTTC
CASSDGRGRGYEQYF
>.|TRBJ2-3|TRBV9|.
TGTGCCAGCAGCGTAGGTGACCAACGGCAGTATTTT
CASSVGDQRQYF
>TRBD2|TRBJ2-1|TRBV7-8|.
TGTGCCAGCAGCCCCGTCCTAGCGGGAGGGCACAATGAGCAGTTCTTC
CASSPVLAGGHNEQFF
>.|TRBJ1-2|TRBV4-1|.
TGCGCCAGCAGCCAAGATCTGTTTGGAGCAGATAGGGGCGGGGGCTACACCTTC
CASSQDLFGADRGGGYTF
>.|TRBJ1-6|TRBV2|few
TGTGCCAGCAGTGAGGGGCAGAATAATTCACCCCTCCACTTT
CASSEGQNNSPLHF
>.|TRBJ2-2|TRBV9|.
TGTGCCAGCAGCGTAGACACCCGGCAGGGACCGAACACCGGGGAGCTGTTTTTT
CASSVDTRQGPNTGELFF
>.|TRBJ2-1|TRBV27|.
TGTGCCAGCAGTTTTGACTGGACAGCTTACAATGAGCAGTTCTTC
CASSFDWTAYNEQFF
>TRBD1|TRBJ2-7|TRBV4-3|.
TGCGCCAGCAGCCAAGGACAGGGGGCCTCCTACGAGCAGTACTTC
CASSQGQGASYEQYF
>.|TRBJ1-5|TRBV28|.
TGTGCCAGCACATCCCAAGTCAATCAGCCCCAGCATTTT
CASTSQVNQPQHF
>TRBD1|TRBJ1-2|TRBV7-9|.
TGTGCCAGCAGTACAGGGGCTAGGGACTATGGCTACACCTTC
CASSTGARDYGYTF
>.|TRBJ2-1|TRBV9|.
TGTGCCAGCAGCGTAGTATTGAGTGGCAATGAGCAGTTCTTC
CASSVVLSGNEQFF
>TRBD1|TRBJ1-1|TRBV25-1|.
TGTGCCAGCAGTGAAATTACTTCTATACAGGGGGCGAGATCTGAAGCTTTCTTT
CASSEITSIQGARSEAFF
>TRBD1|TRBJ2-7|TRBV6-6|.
TGTGCCAGCAGTTACGGACAGGGCGGCGACGAGCAGTACTTC
CASSYGQGGDEQYF
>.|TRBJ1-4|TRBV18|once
TGTGCCAGCTCAGACAGAGGCGAAAAACTGTTTTTT
CASSDRGEKLFF
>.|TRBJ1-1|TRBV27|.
TGTGCCAGCAGTTCACTCCCGGGGGACCGTGAAGCTTTCTTT
CASSSLPGDREAFF
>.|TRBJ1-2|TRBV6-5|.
TGTGCCAGCAGTCGCCTGTCCGGGCTTGACTATGGCTACACCTTC
CASSRLSGLDYGYTF
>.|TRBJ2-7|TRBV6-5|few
TGTGCCAGCAGTTACCTAGGGACGGGGAACGAGCAGTACTTC
CASSYLGTGNEQYF
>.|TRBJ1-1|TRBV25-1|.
TGTGCCAGCAGGGTAGGGAGTACTGAAGCTTTCTTT
CASRVGSTEAFF
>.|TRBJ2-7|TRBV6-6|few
TGTGCCAGCATCGGGGCGGCCTACGAGCAGTACTTC
CASIGAAYEQYF
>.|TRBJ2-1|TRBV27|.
TGTGCCAGCAGTTTAAGCCGGGAGTATGGTGAGCAGTTCTTC
CASSLSREYGEQFF
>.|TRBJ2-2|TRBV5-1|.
TGCGCCAGCAGCTGGGGTCAGGGGGAGCTGTTTTTT
CASSWGQGELFF
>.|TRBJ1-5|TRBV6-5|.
TGTGCCAGCAGTTCGGAATGGGGCAGTGGCAATCAGCCCCAGCATTTT
CASSSEWGSGNQPQHF
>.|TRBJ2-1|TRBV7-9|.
TGTGCCAGCAGCCACCCTCCGGGCGGGCTCAATGAGCAGTTCTTC
CASSHPPGGLNEQFF
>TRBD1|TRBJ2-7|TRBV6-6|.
TGTGCCAGCAGCTCCGGGACAGGGGACGAGCAGTACTTC
CASSSGTGDEQYF
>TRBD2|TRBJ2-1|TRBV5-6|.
TGTGCCAGCAGCTTGGGGACTAGCGGGAGATTCAATGAGCAGTTCTTC
CASSLGTSGRFNEQFF
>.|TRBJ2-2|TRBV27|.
TGTGCCAGCAGTTTCAGGGGGGAGCTGTTTTTT
CASSFRGELFF
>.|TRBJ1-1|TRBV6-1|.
TGTGCCAGCAGCAGACTTGGGAACACTGAAGCTTTCTTT
CASSRLGNTEAFF
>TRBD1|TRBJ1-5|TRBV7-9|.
TGTGCCAGCAGTCCAACAGGGGTTGGGCAGCCCCAGCATTTT
CASSPTGVGQPQHF
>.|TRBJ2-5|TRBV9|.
TGTGCCAGCAGCGGGGACGGGACGGTCCAAGAGACCCAGTACTTC
CASSGDGTVQETQYF
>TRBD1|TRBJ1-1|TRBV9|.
TGTGCCAGCAGCGGCGGGACAGGGGACAAGGCTGAAGCTTTCTTT
CASSGGTGDKAEAFF
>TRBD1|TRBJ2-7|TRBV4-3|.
TGCGCCAGCAGCCCTTGGACAGGGGCCTACGAGCAGTACTTC
CASSPWTGAYEQYF
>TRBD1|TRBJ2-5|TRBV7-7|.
TGTGCTAGCAGCTTAAGTACAGGGGGAGAGACCCAGTACTTC
CASSLSTGGETQYF
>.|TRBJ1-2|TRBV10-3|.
TGTGCCATCAGTGAGGGAGGGGTTGGCTACACCTTC
CAISEGGVGYTF